The present T cell receptor (beta chain) was sequenced within a study of blood T cell repertoires in COVID-19. This CDR3 region has 16 residues. Germline loops: CDR1 SGHDN, CDR2 FVKESK. Trimming stripped 0 bases from V and 6 bases from J, with 14 bases between. Methods used by the authors: Estimation of nucleated cell counts relied on the amplification of reference gene primers. Generated by immunoSEQ multiplex PCR, the TCRdb table keeps only in-frame clones and is missing some. The DNA gave D and trimming, while V, J and clone size come from that table. The sample shows 99,000 or so clones, 84% of them seen only once.

The chain recombines TRBV14 with TRBJ1-4; D uncertain. Specimen: peripheral blood. This sequence originates from a man between 60 and 70 years old with acute or convalescent COVID-19. Here the CDR3 DNA reads TGTGCCAGCAGCCAAGAAAGAGGACTGAGGGATGAAAAACTGTTTTTT. Residues: CASSQERGLRDEKLFF.